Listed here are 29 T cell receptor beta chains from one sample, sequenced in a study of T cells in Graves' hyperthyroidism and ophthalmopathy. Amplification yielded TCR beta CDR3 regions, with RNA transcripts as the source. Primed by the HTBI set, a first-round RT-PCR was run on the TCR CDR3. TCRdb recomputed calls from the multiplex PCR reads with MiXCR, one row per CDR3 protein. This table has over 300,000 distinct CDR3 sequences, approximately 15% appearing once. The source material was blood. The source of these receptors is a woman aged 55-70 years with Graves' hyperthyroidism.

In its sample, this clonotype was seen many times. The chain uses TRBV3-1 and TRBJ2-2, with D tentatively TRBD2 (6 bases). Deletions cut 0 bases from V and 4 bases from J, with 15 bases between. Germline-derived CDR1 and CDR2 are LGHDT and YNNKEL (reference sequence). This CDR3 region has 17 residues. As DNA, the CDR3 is TGTGCCAGCAGCCAAGACGACCGCCAGGGAGGCACCGGGGAGCTGTTTTTT. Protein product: CASSQDDRQGGTGELFF.

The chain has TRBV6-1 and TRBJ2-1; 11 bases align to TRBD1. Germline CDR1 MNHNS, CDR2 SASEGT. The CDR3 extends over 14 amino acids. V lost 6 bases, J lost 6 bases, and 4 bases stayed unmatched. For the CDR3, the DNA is TGTGCCAGCAGGAGGGGGACAGGGGGCAATGAGCAGTTCTTC. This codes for CASRRGTGGNEQFF.

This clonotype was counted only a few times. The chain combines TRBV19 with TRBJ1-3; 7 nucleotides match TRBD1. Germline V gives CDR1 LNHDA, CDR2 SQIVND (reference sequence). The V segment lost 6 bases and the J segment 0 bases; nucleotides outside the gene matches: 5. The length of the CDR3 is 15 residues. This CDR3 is CASSVGQLSGNTIYF. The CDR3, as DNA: TGTGCCAGTAGCGTGGGACAGCTCTCTGGAAACACCATATATTTT. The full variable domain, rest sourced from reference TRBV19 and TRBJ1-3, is DGGITQSPKYLFRKEGQNVTLSCEQNLNHDAMYWYRQDPGQGLRLIYYSQIVNDFQKGDIAEGYSVSREKKESFPLTVTSAQKNPTAFYLCASSVGQLSGNTIYFGEGSWLTVV.

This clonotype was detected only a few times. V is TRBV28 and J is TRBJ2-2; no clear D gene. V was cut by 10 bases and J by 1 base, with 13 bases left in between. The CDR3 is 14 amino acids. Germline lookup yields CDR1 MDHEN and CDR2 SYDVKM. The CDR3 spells CATSPGLNTGELFF. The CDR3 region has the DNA TGTGCCACGAGCCCGGGCCTGAACACCGGGGAGCTGTTTTTT.

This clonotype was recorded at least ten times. CDR3 nucleotides: TGTGCCAGCAGCCTACAGGGGGCCCACTACAATGAGCAGTTCTTC. Its protein is CASSLQGAHYNEQFF. This chain connects TRBV3-1 to TRBJ2-1, with 9 positions matching TRBD1. The V gene's germline CDR1 is LGHDT and CDR2 YNNKEL (reference sequence). The CDR3 length is 15 residues. The V gene end was trimmed by 4 bases and the J gene end by 3 bases; junction bases not matched to a gene: 4.

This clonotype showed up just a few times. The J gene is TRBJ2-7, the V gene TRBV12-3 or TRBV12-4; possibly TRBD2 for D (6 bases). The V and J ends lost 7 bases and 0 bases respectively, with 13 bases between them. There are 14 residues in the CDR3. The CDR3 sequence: CASKPAGSSYEQYF. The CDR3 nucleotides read TGTGCCAGCAAGCCCGCGGGGAGCTCCTACGAGCAGTACTTC.

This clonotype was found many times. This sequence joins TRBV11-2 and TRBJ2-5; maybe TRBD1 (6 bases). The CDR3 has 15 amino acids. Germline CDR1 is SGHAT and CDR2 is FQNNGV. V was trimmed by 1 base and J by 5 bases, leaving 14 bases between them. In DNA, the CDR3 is TGTGCCAGCAGCTTAGTGGGCAGGGGCTTCGAGACCCAGTACTTC. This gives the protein CASSLVGRGFETQYF.

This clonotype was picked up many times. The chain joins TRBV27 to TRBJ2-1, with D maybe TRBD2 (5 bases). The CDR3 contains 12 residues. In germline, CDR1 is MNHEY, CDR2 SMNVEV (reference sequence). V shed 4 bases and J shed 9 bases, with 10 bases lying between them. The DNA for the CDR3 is TGTGCCAGCAGTTCCCCTAGCAGTGAGCAGTTCTTC. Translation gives CASSSPSSEQFF.

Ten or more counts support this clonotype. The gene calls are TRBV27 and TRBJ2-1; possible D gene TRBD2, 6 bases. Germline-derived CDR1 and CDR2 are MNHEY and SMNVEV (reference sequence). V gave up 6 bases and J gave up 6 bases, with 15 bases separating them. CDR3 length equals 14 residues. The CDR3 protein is CASRAITSSNEQFF. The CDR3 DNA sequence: TGTGCCAGCAGGGCCATTACTAGCAGCAATGAGCAGTTCTTC.

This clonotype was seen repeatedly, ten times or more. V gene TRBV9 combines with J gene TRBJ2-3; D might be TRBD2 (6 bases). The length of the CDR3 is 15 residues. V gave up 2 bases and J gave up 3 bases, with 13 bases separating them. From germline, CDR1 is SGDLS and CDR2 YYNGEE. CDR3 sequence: CASSVMGGETDTQYF. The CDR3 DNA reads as TGTGCCAGCAGCGTGATGGGGGGAGAGACAGATACGCAGTATTTT.

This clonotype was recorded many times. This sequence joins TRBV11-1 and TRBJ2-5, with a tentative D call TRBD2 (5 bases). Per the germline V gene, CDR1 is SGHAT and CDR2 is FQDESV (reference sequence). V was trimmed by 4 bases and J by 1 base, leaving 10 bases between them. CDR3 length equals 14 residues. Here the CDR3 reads CASSSAGIQETQYF. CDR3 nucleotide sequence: TGTGCCAGCAGCTCGGCCGGGATCCAAGAGACCCAGTACTTC.

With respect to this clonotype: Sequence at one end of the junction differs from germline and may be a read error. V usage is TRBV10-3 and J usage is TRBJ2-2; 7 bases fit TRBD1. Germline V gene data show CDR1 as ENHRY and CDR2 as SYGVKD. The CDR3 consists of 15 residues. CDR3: CAISRQGGNAGELFF. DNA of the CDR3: TGTGCCATCAGCCGACAGGGTGGGAACGCCGGGGAGCTGTTTTTT.

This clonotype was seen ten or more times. CDR3 amino acids: CASSPGRTDTQYF. The DNA for the CDR3 is TGTGCCAGCAGCCCTGGTCGCACAGATACGCAGTATTTT. The chain links TRBV3-1 to TRBJ2-3; D unresolved. Trimming cost V 4 bases and J 1 base, with 6 bases left between them. CDR3 length: 13 residues. The germline V gene has CDR1 LGHDT and CDR2 YNNKEL (reference sequence).

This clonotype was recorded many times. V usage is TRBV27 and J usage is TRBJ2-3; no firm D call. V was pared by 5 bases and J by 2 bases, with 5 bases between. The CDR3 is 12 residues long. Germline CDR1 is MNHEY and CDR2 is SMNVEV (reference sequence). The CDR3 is CASSTNTDTQYF. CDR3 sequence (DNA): TGTGCCAGCAGTACCAACACAGATACGCAGTATTTT.

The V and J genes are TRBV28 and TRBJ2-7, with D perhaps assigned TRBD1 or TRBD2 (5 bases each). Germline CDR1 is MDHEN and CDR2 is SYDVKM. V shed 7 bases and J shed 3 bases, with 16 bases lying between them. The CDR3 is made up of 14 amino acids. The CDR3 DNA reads TGTGCCAGCATCCGCTCCGGGACGAACTACGAGCAGTACTTC. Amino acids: CASIRSGTNYEQYF.

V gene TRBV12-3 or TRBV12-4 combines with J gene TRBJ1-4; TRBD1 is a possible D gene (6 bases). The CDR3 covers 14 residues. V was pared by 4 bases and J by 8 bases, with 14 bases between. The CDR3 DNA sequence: TGTGCCAGCAGTTCGTGGGGGCCAGGGGAAAAACTGTTTTTT. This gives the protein CASSSWGPGEKLFF.

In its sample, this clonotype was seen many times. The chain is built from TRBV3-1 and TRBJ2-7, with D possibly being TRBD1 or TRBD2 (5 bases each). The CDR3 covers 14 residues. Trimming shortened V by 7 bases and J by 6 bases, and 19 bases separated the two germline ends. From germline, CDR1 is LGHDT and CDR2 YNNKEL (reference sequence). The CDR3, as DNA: TGTGCCAGCACCGTGGGACCGAGTTCCCTCGAGCAGTACTTC. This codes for CASTVGPSSLEQYF.

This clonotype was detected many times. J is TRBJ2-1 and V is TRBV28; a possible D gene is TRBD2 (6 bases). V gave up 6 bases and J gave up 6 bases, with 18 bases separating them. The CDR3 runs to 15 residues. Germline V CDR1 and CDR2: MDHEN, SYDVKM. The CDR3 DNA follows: TGTGCCAGCAGCCCCGGGGGTGGGCTCCGCAATGAGCAGTTCTTC. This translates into CASSPGGGLRNEQFF.

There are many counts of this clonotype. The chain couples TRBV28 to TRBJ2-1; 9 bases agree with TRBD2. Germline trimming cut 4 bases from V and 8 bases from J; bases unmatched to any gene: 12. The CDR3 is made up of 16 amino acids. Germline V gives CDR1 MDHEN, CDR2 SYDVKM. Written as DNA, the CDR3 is TGTGCCAGCAGTTCACTGATTAGCGGGAGACGGGATGAGCAGTTCTTC. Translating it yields CASSSLISGRRDEQFF.

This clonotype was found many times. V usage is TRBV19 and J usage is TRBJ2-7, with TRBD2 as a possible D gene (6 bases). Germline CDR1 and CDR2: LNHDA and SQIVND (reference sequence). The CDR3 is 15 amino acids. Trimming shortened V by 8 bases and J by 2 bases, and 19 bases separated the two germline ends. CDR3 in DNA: TGTGCCAGTTGGAGCGGTAGCGGTAGTACCTACGAGCAGTACTTC. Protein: CASWSGSGSTYEQYF. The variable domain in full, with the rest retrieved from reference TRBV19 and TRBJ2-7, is DGGITQSPKYLFRKEGQNVTLSCEQNLNHDAMYWYRQDPGQGLRLIYYSQIVNDFQKGDIAEGYSVSREKKESFPLTVTSAQKNPTAFYLCASWSGSGSTYEQYFGPGTRLTVT.

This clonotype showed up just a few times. CDR3 in amino acids: CASFGRQNSPLHF. The CDR3, as DNA: TGTGCCAGCTTCGGACGGCAAAATTCACCCCTCCACTTT. The gene calls are TRBV6-1 and TRBJ1-6; D call uncertain. This CDR3 contains 13 residues. V lost 8 bases, J lost 7 bases, and 12 bases lay in between. The germline gives CDR1 MNHNS, CDR2 SASEGT.

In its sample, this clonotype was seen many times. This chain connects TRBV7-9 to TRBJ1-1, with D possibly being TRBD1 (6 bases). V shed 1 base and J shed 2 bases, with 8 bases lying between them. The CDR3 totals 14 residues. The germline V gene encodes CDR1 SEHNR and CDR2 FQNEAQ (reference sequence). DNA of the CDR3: TGTGCCAGCAGCTTAGTCAGGGGAAACACTGAAGCTTTCTTT. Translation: CASSLVRGNTEAFF.

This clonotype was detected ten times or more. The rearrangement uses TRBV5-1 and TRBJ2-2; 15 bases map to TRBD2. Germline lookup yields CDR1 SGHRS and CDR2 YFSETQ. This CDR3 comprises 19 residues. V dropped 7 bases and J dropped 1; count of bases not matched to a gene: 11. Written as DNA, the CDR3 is TGCGCCAGCGGACTCAGGACTAGCGGGAGGGGGATGAACACCGGGGAGCTGTTTTTT. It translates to CASGLRTSGRGMNTGELFF.

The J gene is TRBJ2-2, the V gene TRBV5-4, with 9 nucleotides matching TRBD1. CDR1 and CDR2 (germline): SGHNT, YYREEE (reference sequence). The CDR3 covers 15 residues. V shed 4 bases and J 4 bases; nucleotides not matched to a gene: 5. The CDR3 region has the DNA TGTGCCAGCAGCACAGGACAGGGGTTCACCGGGGAGCTGTTTTTT. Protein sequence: CASSTGQGFTGELFF.

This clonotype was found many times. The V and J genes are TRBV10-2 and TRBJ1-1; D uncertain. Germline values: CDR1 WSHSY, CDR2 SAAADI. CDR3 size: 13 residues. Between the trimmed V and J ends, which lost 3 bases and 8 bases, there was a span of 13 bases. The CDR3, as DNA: TGCGCCAGCAGTGACATCCTCGGCCCAGAAGCTTTCTTT. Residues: CASSDILGPEAFF.

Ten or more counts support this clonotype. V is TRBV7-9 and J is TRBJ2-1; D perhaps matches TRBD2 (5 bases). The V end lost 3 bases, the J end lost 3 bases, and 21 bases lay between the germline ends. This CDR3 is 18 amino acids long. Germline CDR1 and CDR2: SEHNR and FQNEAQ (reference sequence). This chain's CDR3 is CASSFPNAQVRDYNEQFF. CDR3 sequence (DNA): TGTGCCAGCAGCTTCCCTAACGCCCAAGTCCGGGACTACAATGAGCAGTTCTTC.

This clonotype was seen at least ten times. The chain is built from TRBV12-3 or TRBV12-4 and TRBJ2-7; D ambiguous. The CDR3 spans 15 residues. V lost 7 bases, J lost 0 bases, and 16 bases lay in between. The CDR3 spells CASTIIPIHSYEQYF. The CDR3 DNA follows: TGTGCCAGCACTATAATCCCAATACACTCCTACGAGCAGTACTTC.

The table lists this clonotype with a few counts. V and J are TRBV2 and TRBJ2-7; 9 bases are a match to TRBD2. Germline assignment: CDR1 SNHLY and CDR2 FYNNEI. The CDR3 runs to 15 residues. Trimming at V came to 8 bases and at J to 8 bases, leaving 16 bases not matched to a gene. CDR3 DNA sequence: TGTGCCAGCTCCCAGAGCAGCGGGGGGCCTAGAAAGCAGTACTTC. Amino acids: CASSQSSGGPRKQYF.

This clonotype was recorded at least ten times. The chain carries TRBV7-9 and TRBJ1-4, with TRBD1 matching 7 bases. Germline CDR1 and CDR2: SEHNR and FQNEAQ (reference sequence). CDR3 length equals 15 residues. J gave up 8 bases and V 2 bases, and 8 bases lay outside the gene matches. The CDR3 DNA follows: TGTGCCAGCAGCTTACTCGGACAGGCGGGAGAAAAACTGTTTTTT. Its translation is CASSLLGQAGEKLFF.